Sequencing of this T cell receptor beta chain was carried out in a study of T cell changes during pregnancy in multiple sclerosis (dated by TCRdb to about 2019). In terms of the full investigation: Changes in the T cell repertoire over the course of pregnancy were examined in this study in women with multiple sclerosis.

Receptor libraries were prepared by the immunoSEQ multiplex PCR assay. What TCRdb holds here is the immuneACCESS table cut down to in-frame rearrangements. Part of the clones is not present; checked against another copy, under half of the missing clones reflect an unresolved V gene, and the others are unexplained. This sample has tens of thousands of clones in its table, and around 92% of those were observed once. The leading ten clones occupy around 2.3% of the sample. The CDR3 measures 15 amino acids from cysteine to phenylalanine. The read is trimmed to its CDR3 DNA, 45 bases read in frame from base 1. For CDR1 and CDR2, the germline V gene lists SGHDN and FVKESK. For this chain, trimming is 6 bases at the V end and 4 bases at the J end, and the number of junction bases without a gene match is 8. As for this clone: The target of this receptor is not known. The sample holds no much larger clone one base away, and base qualities are not on file.

The TCR comes from a female donor with multiple sclerosis, enrolled in a pregnancy study. Here the sequenced sample was peripheral blood, taken in the first trimester of pregnancy. The chain employs TRBV14 and TRBJ2-7, with TRBD2 identical over 11 junction bases. The CDR3: CASSRTSGRGYEQYF. The DNA reads TGTGCCAGCAGTCGAACTAGCGGGAGAGGGTACGAGCAGTACTTC.